The 14 T cell receptor beta chains listed next were all sequenced from one sample in a study of PD-1 blockade in classical Hodgkin lymphoma (dated by TCRdb to 2018 to 2020). Library prep was done by the immunoSEQ multiplex PCR assay. TCRdb retrieved this table from immuneACCESS and kept in-frame rearrangements only. Not all clones are present; in checked studies, unresolved V genes account for under half, and no reason is known for the remainder. This sample gives 15,000 or so clones in total; about 61% of them show up just once. Around a tenth of the sample goes to the ten largest clones. The time point label, as the study defines it: cycle 1 day 1 (C1D1), immediately before nivolumab initiation. Relapse after autologous stem cell transplantation had occurred in all trial patients, and cohorts A, B and C were distinguished by prior brentuximab vedotin exposure. This specimen was peripheral blood mononuclear cells (PBMCs), taken at baseline. The receptors shown here come from a human donor with classical Hodgkin lymphoma.

The genes are TRBV7-9 and TRBJ2-5; no reliable D call. V was shortened by 1 base and J by 2 bases, with 11 bases between the two germline ends. The CDR3 spans 15 residues. Germline V gene data show CDR1 as SEHNR and CDR2 as FQNEAQ (reference sequence). The CDR3 is CASSLERTGQETQYF. In DNA form, the CDR3 reads TGTGCCAGCAGCTTAGAAAGGACCGGACAAGAGACCCAGTACTTC.

Only one count was recorded for this clone. V is TRBV7-9 and J is TRBJ2-7; D might be TRBD1 (5 bases). This CDR3 comprises 15 residues. Germline V lookup: CDR1 SEHNR, CDR2 FQNEAQ (reference sequence). V lost 3 bases, J lost 0 bases, and 12 bases lay in between. CDR3 residues: CASSFAGHRSYEQYF. The CDR3 DNA sequence: TGTGCCAGCAGCTTTGCCGGACACCGCTCCTACGAGCAGTACTTC.

The rearrangement uses TRBV9 and TRBJ2-7, with TRBD2 as a possible D gene (7 bases). This CDR3 has 14 residues. Germline CDR1 reads SGDLS; CDR2 reads YYNGEE. V was pared by 2 bases and J by 5 bases, with 14 bases between. The DNA of the CDR3 is TGTGCCAGCAGCGTCGTTAGGGGGGGGCACGAGCAGTACTTC. It yields the protein CASSVVRGGHEQYF.

The V gene is TRBV5-5, the J gene TRBJ1-1, with 7 bases lining up with TRBD1. Germline lookup yields CDR1 SGHKS and CDR2 YYEKEE (reference sequence). Trimming removed 0 bases from V and 5 bases from J; junction bases left unmatched: 7. The CDR3 is 15 amino acids. CDR3 amino acids: CASSLAGQGETEAFF. As DNA, the CDR3 is TGTGCCAGCAGCTTGGCAGGGCAGGGGGAAACTGAAGCTTTCTTT.

This chain connects TRBV9 to TRBJ1-1; tentative D call: TRBD1 (6 bases). V was pared by 4 bases and J by 4 bases, with 14 bases between. The germline CDR1 and CDR2 sequences are SGDLS and YYNGEE. The length of the CDR3 is 14 residues. The CDR3 loop reads CASSPEGVSTEAFF. The CDR3 DNA is TGTGCCAGCAGCCCCGAGGGGGTTTCCACTGAAGCTTTCTTT.

The genes are TRBV25-1 and TRBJ2-5, with D perhaps matching TRBD1 or TRBD2 (5 bases each). The ends were cut back, 1 base at V and 1 base at J, with 13 bases in the middle. The CDR3 totals 16 residues. CDR1 and CDR2 (germline): MGHDK, SYGVNS. CDR3 protein: CASSELGQGAQETQYF. The CDR3, as DNA: TGTGCCAGCAGTGAATTAGGGCAGGGAGCCCAAGAGACCCAGTACTTC.

In this sample, this clone turned up a few times. The chain employs TRBV5-6 and TRBJ1-5; 7 bases align to TRBD1. The CDR3 is 15 residues long. CDR1 SGHDT and CDR2 YYEEEE come from the germline V gene. Unmatched junction bases numbered 3, after V lost 0 bases and J lost 3 bases. CDR3 loop: CASSLGGGFNQPQHF. The CDR3 DNA is TGTGCCAGCAGCTTGGGAGGGGGCTTCAATCAGCCCCAGCATTTT.

This chain links TRBV2 with TRBJ2-5; weak D call: TRBD1 (5 bases). The assigned J gene may be wrong: the sequence end matches TRBJ2-7 better. Germline V gives CDR1 SNHLY, CDR2 FYNNEI. This CDR3 contains 13 residues. CDR3 protein: CASSEGGAYEQYF. The CDR3 nucleotides are TGTGCCAGCAGTGAAGGGGGCGCGTACGAGCAGTACTTC.

This clone was detected once. The V and J genes are TRBV29-1 and TRBJ2-7; D possibly corresponds to TRBD1 (6 bases). The CDR3 has 14 amino acids. Trimming stripped 1 base from V and 1 base from J, with 11 bases between. Germline V gene lookup returns CDR1 SQVTM and CDR2 ANQGSEA. The CDR3 coding sequence is TGCAGCGTTGAAGGGACAGTCGATTCCTACGAGCAGTACTTC. It encodes CSVEGTVDSYEQYF.

The rearrangement links TRBV5-4 to TRBJ2-5, with 10 bases identical to TRBD2. TRBJ2-7 matches the DNA end more closely, so the J call is doubtful. This CDR3 region has 15 residues. The germline V gene encodes CDR1 SGHNT and CDR2 YYREEE (reference sequence). CDR3 DNA sequence: TGTGCCAGCAGCTTGTGGACTAGCGGCCCTGGCGAGCAGTACTTC. It yields the protein CASSLWTSGPGEQYF.

V and J are TRBV7-9 and TRBJ1-1; D possibly corresponds to TRBD1 (5 bases). This CDR3 comprises 16 residues. The germline V gene has CDR1 SEHNR and CDR2 FQNEAQ (reference sequence). V gave up 5 bases and J gave up 4 bases, with 20 bases separating them. DNA of the CDR3: TGTGCCAGCAGCCGACGGGACGGACTATTTACCACTGAAGCTTTCTTT. Translating gives CASSRRDGLFTTEAFF.

The chain is built from TRBV10-2 and TRBJ2-7, with 8 bases aligning to TRBD2. V lost 0 bases and J lost 2; bases outside the gene matches: 3. Per germline, CDR1 WSHSY and CDR2 SAAADI. The CDR3 consists of 15 residues. The CDR3 region has the DNA TGCGCCAGCAGTGAGTCTGCGGGAGGACCCTACGAGCAGTACTTC. Its protein is CASSESAGGPYEQYF.

With respect to this clone: Additional DNA sequences in this sample encode the identical CDR3. The rearrangement uses TRBV27 and TRBJ2-7; D is perhaps TRBD1 (5 bases). Germline loops: CDR1 MNHEY, CDR2 SMNVEV (reference sequence). The CDR3 extends over 12 amino acids. The germline V and J ends were trimmed by 1 base and 5 bases, with 6 bases remaining between them. DNA for the CDR3: TGTGCCAGCAGTTTATTAGGGGACGAGCAGTACTTC. This encodes CASSLLGDEQYF.

V and J are TRBV28 and TRBJ1-3; no definite D call. Trimming left V 7 bases short and J 0 bases short, with 10 bases between. The length of the CDR3 is 14 residues. Germline loops: CDR1 MDHEN, CDR2 SYDVKM. In nucleotides, the CDR3 is TGTGCCAGCAACCTAGCGAGCTCTGGAAACACCATATATTTT. This encodes CASNLASSGNTIYF.